This T cell receptor (beta chain) comes out of a study of T cells in Graves' hyperthyroidism and ophthalmopathy (dated by TCRdb to between 2018 and 2020). For context, the study as a whole: To identify TCR V-J signatures that set the groups apart, the researchers used a discovery cohort of about a hundred patients, made up of some 41 with Graves' ophthalmopathy and 57 with stable Graves' hyperthyroidism. Prospective prediction of ophthalmopathy was tested in an independent validation cohort of 18 to 20 hyperthyroidism patients and 17 patients who later progressed to ophthalmopathy. The approximately 95 discovery patients were divided at random into training and test sets in a 7:3 ratio. The study also compared thyroid tissue and blood T-cell repertoires from several Graves' hyperthyroidism patients. Once sampling was done, hyperthyroidism patients were given methimazole at a starting dose of 30 mg daily, whereas ophthalmopathy patients were given high-dose intravenous methylprednisolone. TCR Vbeta CDR3 sequencing of some 140 peripheral blood samples (over 40 ophthalmopathy, under 80 hyperthyroidism and some 17 progressor patients) is reported in the paper. Overall results and qualifications from the work: In validation, the model predicted progression to ophthalmopathy with roughly 66% sensitivity and about 72% specificity, a median of about six months before onset. A model built on a 13 V-J signature distinguished ophthalmopathy from stable hyperthyroidism, reaching over 85% sensitivity and 81.08% specificity in cross-validation and 80%/75% in testing. Most expanded thyroid clonotypes (frequency above 0.001) were also found in blood, which suggests that blood repertoires may mirror thyroid immune responses. Sample size was not statistically predetermined, and blinding of investigators to group allocation was not performed.

TCR beta CDR3 regions were amplified from RNA transcripts. The first round of RT-PCR for the TCR CDR3 was performed with the HTBI primer set and the Qiagen OneStep RT-PCR kit. A second multiplex PCR round built the libraries, followed by size selection and purification. The libraries were sequenced on an Illumina HiSeq2000 using paired-end 100 bp reads. Per the source publication's procedure: Raw data were processed with SOAPnuke, discarding reads with adapters, uncalled bases, mean Phred below 15, or no exact constant-primer or identifier match. High-quality paired reads were merged using COPE v1.2.5, and each unique nucleotide sequence was defined as a clonotype. MiTCR v1.1 was used to align clonotypes to the IMGT TRBV, TRBD and TRBJ reference segments. The analysis was restricted to V-J combinations with a frequency above 0.0001, which together covered 99% to 99.2% of the repertoires. A TCS score was defined as the ratio between F50 (clonal expansion) and ExV (chaos), using BLOSUM62-based TCRdist between CDR3 peptides within each V-J. Welch's t-statistics and random forest reduced 500 to 550 V-J features to some 14, which were used in a naive Bayes classifier (R e1071). TCRdb handled the public reads itself, with Q25 trimming in fastp and clone calling in MiXCR, and kept productive beta chains. Records with the same CDR3 protein are collapsed into one entry carrying the most frequent genes and DNA. The V and J calls shown here were made by TCRdb, not taken from the authors' results. This sample is represented by about 560,000 distinct CDR3 sequences; about 43% of them were singletons. The top ten clonotypes cover 8% to 8.5% of the sample.

Stable Graves' hyperthyroidism was defined as no progression to ophthalmopathy during 18 months of follow-up. Hyperthyroidism patients were newly diagnosed, had a disease duration of under 2 months, and were aged 18 to 65 years. Any patient with an uncontrolled infection, another autoimmune disease, pregnancy or lactation was excluded. Diagnoses were established on the basis of clinical symptoms, serum thyroxine and TRAb, thyroid ultrasound, and orbital computed tomography. Total RNA was extracted with Trizol reagent, and quality was checked on an Agilent 2100 Bioanalyzer. About this clonotype: Its antigen target is currently unknown. Base qualities were left out, and no much larger clone turns up one base away.

The clonotype originates from a woman between 18 and 30 years old with Graves' hyperthyroidism. Donor details come from another sample of the same person, matched by shared clones. Sequenced sample: peripheral blood or thyroid tissue (not recorded which).

This receptor carries the CDR3 CATSRSRTGGGYTF. The DNA reads as follows: TGTGCCACCAGCAGATCCCGGACAGGGGGGGGCTACACCTTC. The chain is assembled from TRBV15 and TRBJ1-2; TRBD1 aligns with 10 central bases. V trim: 2 bases; J trim: 8 bases; unmatched bases: 5. According to the germline V gene (reference sequence), CDR1 reads LNHNV and CDR2 reads YYDKDF. The cysteine opens and the phenylalanine closes a CDR3 of 14 amino acids. The entry retains the CDR3 DNA only, 42 bases that are in frame from base 1.